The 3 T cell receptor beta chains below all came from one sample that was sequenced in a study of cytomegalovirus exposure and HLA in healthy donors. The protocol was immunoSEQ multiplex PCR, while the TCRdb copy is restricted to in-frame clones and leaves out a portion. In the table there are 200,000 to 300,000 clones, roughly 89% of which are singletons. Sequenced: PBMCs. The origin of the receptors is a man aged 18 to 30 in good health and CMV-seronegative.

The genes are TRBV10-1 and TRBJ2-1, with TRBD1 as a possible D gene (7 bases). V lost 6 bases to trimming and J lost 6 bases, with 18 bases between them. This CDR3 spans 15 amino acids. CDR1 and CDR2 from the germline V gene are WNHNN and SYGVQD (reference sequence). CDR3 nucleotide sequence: TGCGCCAGCAGGGAGGGGGCTCCCTTGGGCAATGAGCAGTTCTTC. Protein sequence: CASREGAPLGNEQFF.

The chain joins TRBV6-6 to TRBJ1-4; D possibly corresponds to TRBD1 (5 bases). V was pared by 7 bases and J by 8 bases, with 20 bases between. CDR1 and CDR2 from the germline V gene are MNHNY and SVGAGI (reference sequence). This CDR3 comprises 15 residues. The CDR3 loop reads CASTPRRGLGEKLFF. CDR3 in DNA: TGTGCCAGCACTCCAAGGAGGGGTTTGGGCGAAAAACTGTTTTTT.

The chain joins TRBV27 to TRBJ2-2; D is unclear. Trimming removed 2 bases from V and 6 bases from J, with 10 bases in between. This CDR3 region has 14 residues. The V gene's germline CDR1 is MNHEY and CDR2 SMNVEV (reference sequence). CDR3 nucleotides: TGTGCCAGCAGTTTAGGGTCTCGGGCCGGGGAGCTGTTTTTT. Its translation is CASSLGSRAGELFF.